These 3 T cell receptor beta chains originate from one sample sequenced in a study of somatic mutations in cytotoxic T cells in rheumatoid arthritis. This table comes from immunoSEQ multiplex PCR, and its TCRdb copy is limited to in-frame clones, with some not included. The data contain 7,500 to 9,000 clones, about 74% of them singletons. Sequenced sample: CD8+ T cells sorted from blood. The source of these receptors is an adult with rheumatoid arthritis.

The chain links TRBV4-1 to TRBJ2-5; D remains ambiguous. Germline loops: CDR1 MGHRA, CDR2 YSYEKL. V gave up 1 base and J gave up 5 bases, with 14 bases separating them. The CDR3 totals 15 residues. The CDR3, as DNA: TGCGCCAGCAGCCAAGCTCCCCAAAGCCCGGAGACCCAGTACTTC. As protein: CASSQAPQSPETQYF.

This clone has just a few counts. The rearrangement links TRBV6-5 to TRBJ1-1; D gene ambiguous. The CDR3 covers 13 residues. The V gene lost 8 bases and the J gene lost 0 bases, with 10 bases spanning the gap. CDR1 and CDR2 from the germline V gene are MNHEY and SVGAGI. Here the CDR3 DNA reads TGTGCCAGCTCTACAGAGATGAACACTGAAGCTTTCTTT. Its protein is CASSTEMNTEAFF.

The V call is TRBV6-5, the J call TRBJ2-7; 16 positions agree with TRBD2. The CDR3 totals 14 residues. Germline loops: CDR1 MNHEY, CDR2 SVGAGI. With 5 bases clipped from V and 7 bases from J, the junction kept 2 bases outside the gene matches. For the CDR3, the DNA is TGTGCCAGCAGTACGGGACTAGCGGGAGGGGAGCAGTACTTC. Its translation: CASSTGLAGGEQYF.